The clone carrying this T cell receptor beta chain was counted ten times or more. Its specificity is not known. This sample was taken from a study of identical twins. General study results and limits: Researchers reported excess low generation probability among twin-shared out-of-frame alpha sequences. Analyses of zero insertions could be partly confounded by invariant MAIT and iNKT cells. Insertions were fewer in abundant cord blood beta clonotypes, whereas memory repertoires showed none of this pattern. Donors were not followed over many years; analysis was cross-sectional.

TCRdb re-called the 5' RACE reads through MiXCR, storing one row per CDR3 protein. This table holds nearly 650,000 distinct CDR3 sequences, around 7.5% found once. With V trimmed by 5 bases and J by 6 bases, 9 bases remained unmatched. The CDR3 runs to 16 residues. A further study also used this sample, focusing on yellow fever vaccine responses in identical twins.

The source of this sequence is a woman aged 18-29 years in good health. The V and J genes are TRBV12-3 or TRBV12-4 and TRBJ2-2, with TRBD1 identical over 10 bases. The sequenced material came from PBMCs. CDR3: CASSPLGTGASGELFF. The CDR3 region has the DNA TGTGCCAGCAGTCCGCTGGGGACAGGGGCGTCCGGGGAGCTGTTTTTT.